The 27 T cell receptor beta chains below come from one sample, sequenced in a study of response to subunit inactivated influenza vaccine. MiXCR, applied by TCRdb to the RT-PCR reads, yields one record per CDR3 protein. The data contain some 800,000 distinct CDR3 sequences, about 20% of them singletons. The specimen was PBMCs from blood, collected more than 4 days after vaccination. The receptors here all came from a man in his forties or fifties who received an inactivated influenza vaccine.

In its sample, this clonotype was seen a few times. The V and J genes are TRBV6-2 or TRBV6-3 and TRBJ2-7; D might be TRBD1 (6 bases). The germline CDR1 and CDR2 sequences are MNHEY and SVGEGT. The V gene lost 0 bases and the J gene lost 3 bases, with 15 bases spanning the gap. The CDR3 runs to 16 residues. DNA for the CDR3: TGTGCCAGCAGTTACTCGCACTTCGGACAGATCTACGAGCAGTACTTC. Protein product: CASSYSHFGQIYEQYF.

This clonotype was counted a few times. The chain carries TRBV25-1 and TRBJ1-3; D might be TRBD1 (5 bases). The CDR3 runs 15 residues. Germline V gene data show CDR1 as MGHDK and CDR2 as SYGVNS. The V and J ends lost 3 bases and 0 bases respectively, with 9 bases between them. The CDR3 is CASSDGDFSGNTIYF. Written as DNA, the CDR3 is TGTGCCAGCAGTGATGGGGACTTCTCTGGAAACACCATATATTTT.

This clonotype was counted only a few times. The chain has TRBV2 and TRBJ2-3; TRBD1 matches 7 bases. The CDR3 is made up of 17 amino acids. J gave up 1 base and V 4 bases, and 11 bases lay outside the gene matches. Germline CDR1 is SNHLY and CDR2 is FYNNEI. The CDR3 DNA reads TGTGCCAGCAGTGGAAGCCTGACAGGGCTCGGCACAGATACGCAGTATTTT. It codes for CASSGSLTGLGTDTQYF. Complete variable domain (other parts from reference TRBV2 and TRBJ2-3): EPEVTQTPSHQVTQMGQEVILRCVPISNHLYFYWYRQILGQKVEFLVSFYNNEISEKSEIFDDQFSVERPDGSNFTLKIRSTKLEDSAMYFCASSGSLTGLGTDTQYFGPGTRLTVL.

This clonotype was recorded only once. CDR3 nucleotides: TGCGCCAGCAGCCAAGTTCCGCTCTCCCAAGAGACCCAGTACTTC. It encodes CASSQVPLSQETQYF. The J gene is TRBJ2-5, the V gene TRBV4-1; no clear D. Looked up from germline, CDR1 is MGHRA and CDR2 is YSYEKL. V lost 1 base to trimming and J lost 1 base, with 10 bases between them. The CDR3 has 15 amino acids.

This clonotype appeared a few times. This chain joins TRBV25-1 and TRBJ1-1; the D is unclear. V lost 1 base and J lost 1, with 10 bases in between. The CDR3 extends over 15 amino acids. Germline V CDR1 and CDR2: MGHDK, SYGVNS. This CDR3 reads CASSESRTSNTEAFF. CDR3 sequence (DNA): TGTGCCAGCAGTGAATCGAGGACCTCGAACACTGAAGCTTTCTTT.

J is TRBJ1-4 and V is TRBV20-1; 7 bases align to TRBD1. V dropped 6 bases and J dropped 7; count of bases not matched to a gene: 11. The CDR3 consists of 14 residues. Germline assignment: CDR1 DFQATT and CDR2 SNEGSKA (reference sequence). The CDR3 DNA reads TGCAGTGCCGGGGACAGTGGCTTTTCTGAAAAACTGTTTTTT. Translating gives CSAGDSGFSEKLFF.

This clonotype was recorded once. The chain carries TRBV7-8 and TRBJ2-5, with D possibly being TRBD1 or TRBD2 (5 bases each). CDR3 length equals 15 residues. V was shortened by 5 bases and J by 3 bases, with 16 bases between the two germline ends. Germline loops: CDR1 SGHVS, CDR2 FQNEAQ. The DNA for the CDR3 is TGTGCCAGCAGCCGATGGGGGTCTCGGGAAGAGACCCAGTACTTC. This translates into CASSRWGSREETQYF. Together with reference TRBV7-8 and TRBJ2-5, the CDR3 gives the full variable domain: GAGVSQSPRYKVAKRGQDVALRCDPISGHVSLFWYQQALGQGPEFLTYFQNEAQLDKSGLPSDRFFAERPEGSVSTLKIQRTQQEDSAVYLCASSRWGSREETQYFGPGTRLLVL.

Written as DNA, the CDR3 is TGTGCCAGCAGCTTACTGGGGCAGGGCACCTATGGCTACACCTTC. Translating gives CASSLLGQGTYGYTF. The rearrangement uses TRBV7-8 and TRBJ1-2; D possibly corresponds to TRBD1 (5 bases). V was shortened by 2 bases and J by 4 bases, with 14 bases between the two germline ends. The CDR3 contains 15 residues. CDR1 is SGHVS and CDR2 is FQNEAQ in the germline V gene.

This clonotype appeared many times. The chain combines TRBV5-6 with TRBJ2-7, with D unresolved. CDR1 and CDR2 (germline): SGHDT, YYEEEE. V lost 5 bases, J lost 0 bases, and 9 bases lay in between. This CDR3 is 13 amino acids long. Here the CDR3 reads CASSLAVSYEQYF. The CDR3 nucleotides read TGTGCCAGCAGTCTCGCGGTCTCCTACGAGCAGTACTTC. The complete variable domain, with remaining parts taken from reference TRBV5-6 and TRBJ2-7, reads DAGVTQSPTHLIKTRGQQVTLRCSPKSGHDTVSWYQQALGQGPQFIFQYYEEEERQRGNFPDRFSGHQFPNYSSELNVNALLLGDSALYLCASSLAVSYEQYFGPGTRLTVT.

This clonotype came up many times. The chain carries TRBV12-3 or TRBV12-4 and TRBJ2-2, with D possibly matching TRBD1 (5 bases). The V gene lost 1 base and the J gene lost 3 bases, with 9 bases spanning the gap. The CDR3 runs 15 residues. The CDR3 here is CASSLGRVDTGELFF. Here the CDR3 DNA reads TGTGCCAGCAGTTTAGGCAGGGTCGACACCGGGGAGCTGTTTTTT.

This clonotype occurred a few times. This chain connects TRBV4-1 to TRBJ2-2, with 8 bases lining up with TRBD1. CDR1 is MGHRA and CDR2 is YSYEKL in the germline V gene. This CDR3 comprises 15 residues. J gave up 4 bases and V 6 bases, and 7 bases lay outside the gene matches. Written as DNA, the CDR3 is TGCGCCAGCAGACCGGGACAGGTGGGCACCGGGGAGCTGTTTTTT. Amino acids: CASRPGQVGTGELFF.

The chain uses TRBV28 and TRBJ2-7; 7 nucleotides line up with TRBD1. This CDR3 region has 19 residues. The V segment lost 3 bases and the J segment 4 bases; nucleotides outside the gene matches: 21. Per germline, CDR1 MDHEN and CDR2 SYDVKM. CDR3 residues: CASSFHTGDPIFLLYEQYF. Here the CDR3 DNA reads TGTGCCAGCAGTTTCCACACAGGGGACCCGATATTCCTACTATACGAGCAGTACTTC.

This clonotype occurred many times. The CDR3 nucleotides read TGTGCCATCAGTGGGGATGCCCACGACCTCTACGAGCAGTACTTC. It is translated as CAISGDAHDLYEQYF. This rearrangement joins TRBV10-3 to TRBJ2-7; no definite D call. The CDR3 is made up of 15 amino acids. Germline lookup yields CDR1 ENHRY and CDR2 SYGVKD. The germline V and J ends were trimmed by 4 bases and 3 bases, with 16 bases remaining between them.

This clonotype was detected a few times. The chain links TRBV20-1 to TRBJ2-5; the D gene is possibly TRBD2 (5 bases). The V end lost 6 bases, the J end lost 0 bases, and 14 bases lay between the germline ends. Germline V lookup: CDR1 DFQATT, CDR2 SNEGSKA (reference sequence). This CDR3 is 14 amino acids long. As DNA, the CDR3 is TGCAGTGCCCAGGAGAGGGAGTACCAAGAGACCCAGTACTTC. Residues: CSAQEREYQETQYF.

There are a few counts of this clonotype. J is TRBJ2-4 and V is TRBV6-2 or TRBV6-3; either TRBD1 or TRBD2 may supply D (5 bases each). The V gene lost 0 bases and the J gene lost 0 bases, with 9 bases spanning the gap. The CDR3 consists of 16 residues. CDR1 is MNHEY, CDR2 SVGEGT, per germline. The CDR3, as DNA: TGTGCCAGCAGTTACTCAGGGGCGGGAGCCAAAAACATTCAGTACTTC. Translation: CASSYSGAGAKNIQYF.

The genes are TRBV29-1 and TRBJ2-3; 8 bases map to TRBD2. This CDR3 has 15 residues. The germline CDR1 and CDR2 sequences are SQVTM and ANQGSEA. V lost 4 bases, J lost 0 bases, and 6 bases stayed unmatched. The CDR3 is CSVGRVAGSTDTQYF. The CDR3 nucleotides read TGCAGCGTTGGAAGGGTAGCGGGAAGCACAGATACGCAGTATTTT.

This clonotype was found a few times. This clone may be a read error of a much larger clone one base away. This chain uses TRBV12-3 or TRBV12-4 with TRBJ1-1, with a weak D call TRBD1 (5 bases). Trimming pared 3 bases from V and 3 bases from J, leaving 8 bases between. This CDR3 is built from 13 residues. CDR3 in DNA: TGTGCCAGCAGTTTTTCAGGGTACACTGAAGCTTTCTTT. Protein: CASSFSGYTEAFF.

V and J are TRBV9 and TRBJ2-3; 7 nucleotides match TRBD2. Germline CDR1 and CDR2: SGDLS and YYNGEE. The length of the CDR3 is 16 residues. The ends lost 3 bases at V and 2 bases at J; junction bases unmatched: 9. The CDR3 loop reads CASSAREGTTTDTQYF. In DNA, the CDR3 is TGTGCCAGCAGCGCTCGAGAGGGGACTACCACAGATACGCAGTATTTT.

This clonotype came up a few times. The chain combines TRBV5-6 with TRBJ1-5; D call uncertain. The ends were cut back, 4 bases at V and 5 bases at J, with 16 bases in the middle. Germline assignment: CDR1 SGHDT and CDR2 YYEEEE. This CDR3 is built from 15 residues. CDR3 sequence (DNA): TGTGCCAGCAGCCCTAAGACACTCCCGGATCAGCCCCAGCATTTT. It specifies CASSPKTLPDQPQHF.

This chain joins TRBV5-5 and TRBJ1-1; 7 bases are shared with TRBD1. Germline V lookup: CDR1 SGHKS, CDR2 YYEKEE (reference sequence). CDR3 length: 13 amino acids. The junction had 8 bases not matched to a gene; V was cut back by 5 bases and J by 7 bases. The DNA of the CDR3 is TGTGCCAGCAGGCCCCAGGGGGAGGGTGAAGCTTTCTTT. Translating gives CASRPQGEGEAFF. The whole variable domain, remainder taken from reference TRBV5-5 and TRBJ1-1, is DAGVTQSPTHLIKTRGQQVTLRCSPISGHKSVSWYQQVLGQGPQFIFQYYEKEERGRGNFPDRFSARQFPNYSSELNVNALLLGDSALYLCASRPQGEGEAFFGQGTRLTVV.

This clonotype was counted only a few times. V is TRBV9 and J is TRBJ2-2, with no clear D. Germline V gene data show CDR1 as SGDLS and CDR2 as YYNGEE. V was shortened by 2 bases and J by 7 bases, with 6 bases between the two germline ends. This CDR3 spans 12 amino acids. This CDR3 is CASSVPRGELFF. CDR3 bases: TGTGCCAGCAGCGTCCCCCGCGGGGAGCTGTTTTTT.

The chain employs TRBV20-1 and TRBJ2-7, with D maybe TRBD2 (5 bases). Germline CDR1 and CDR2: DFQATT and SNEGSKA (reference sequence). This CDR3 is built from 11 residues. V was cut by 6 bases and J by 2 bases, with 8 bases left in between. The DNA for the CDR3 is TGCAGTGCGGAGGCCGCCTACGAGCAGTACTTC. This gives the protein CSAEAAYEQYF.

V and J are TRBV6-2 or TRBV6-3 and TRBJ1-2; 9 positions agree with TRBD1. CDR3 length: 16 amino acids. The V segment lost 6 bases and the J segment 3 bases; nucleotides outside the gene matches: 11. CDR1 and CDR2 (germline): MNHEY, SVGEGT. The CDR3 DNA reads TGTGCCAGCAGCCCAAGAGGGACAGGGCTTGACTATGGCTACACCTTC. Translated, it gives CASSPRGTGLDYGYTF.

In its sample, this clonotype was seen a few times. The chain joins TRBV3-1 to TRBJ2-7, with 11 bases aligning to TRBD2. V shed 0 bases and J 4 bases; nucleotides not matched to a gene: 5. The CDR3 totals 16 residues. CDR1 LGHDT and CDR2 YNNKEL come from the germline V gene (reference sequence). The CDR3 sequence is CASSQDLAGGRYEQYF. Written as DNA, the CDR3 is TGTGCCAGCAGCCAAGATTTAGCGGGGGGGCGGTACGAGCAGTACTTC.

This rearrangement joins TRBV20-1 to TRBJ2-4; D gene unclear. The CDR3 is made up of 11 amino acids. Trimming removed 5 bases from V and 9 bases from J, with 11 bases in between. The V gene's germline CDR1 is DFQATT and CDR2 SNEGSKA (reference sequence). This chain's CDR3 is CSARLSGIQYF. CDR3 DNA sequence: TGCAGTGCTCGCCTCTCGGGCATTCAGTACTTC.

This clonotype has more than one count but fewer than ten. V usage is TRBV24-1 and J usage is TRBJ2-1, with 10 bases fitting TRBD2. Germline loops: CDR1 KGHDR, CDR2 SFDVKD. V lost 5 bases to trimming and J lost 5 bases; unmatched junction nucleotides: 8. The CDR3 totals 16 residues. CDR3 sequence reads: CATSGRRGTSDNEQFF. CDR3 nucleotide sequence: TGTGCCACCAGTGGCCGGCGGGGGACTAGCGACAATGAGCAGTTCTTC.

This clonotype was counted only a few times. V and J are TRBV29-1 and TRBJ2-1, with 8 bases matching TRBD2. Germline CDR1 and CDR2: SQVTM and ANQGSEA. Trimming removed 3 bases from V and 2 bases from J; junction bases left unmatched: 3. The CDR3 sequence is 14 residues long. The CDR3 here is CSVEVAGTYNEQFF. DNA for the CDR3: TGCAGCGTTGAGGTAGCGGGAACCTACAATGAGCAGTTCTTC.